The 19 T cell receptor beta chains below come from one sample, sequenced in a study of long-term antiretroviral therapy in people with HIV. Sequencing used immunoSEQ v3.0 at survey level. Method: immunoSEQ multiplex PCR; TCRdb's copy keeps in-frame clones and lacks some. The repertoire includes about 32,000 clones, approximately 94% of them detected once, and about 3.9% sits in the top ten. The input for sequencing was unsorted PBMCs, taken 4.1 years after starting antiretroviral therapy. The receptors were gathered from a woman aged 45-65 years with HIV.

This rearrangement joins TRBV10-1 to TRBJ2-5; D is uncertain. CDR3 length: 13 amino acids. Germline lookup yields CDR1 WNHNN and CDR2 SYGVQD (reference sequence). The V end lost 3 bases, the J end lost 2 bases, and 7 bases lay between the germline ends. The CDR3 DNA follows: TGCGCCAGCAGTGAAGGGTTGCAAGAGACCCAGTACTTC. This codes for CASSEGLQETQYF.

The chain combines TRBV6-1 with TRBJ1-5; TRBD1 agrees at 7 bases. V shed 0 bases and J 4 bases; nucleotides not matched to a gene: 3. The germline V gene encodes CDR1 MNHNS and CDR2 SASEGT. The CDR3 length is 15 residues. Here the CDR3 DNA reads TGTGCCAGCAGTGAAGCGGGGGACAGTAATCAGCCCCAGCATTTT. Protein product: CASSEAGDSNQPQHF.

This chain uses TRBV7-6 with TRBJ2-7, with D maybe TRBD1 (5 bases). Germline-derived CDR1 and CDR2 are SGHVS and FNYEAQ. The CDR3 covers 14 residues. With 3 bases removed from V and 6 bases from J, the gap between germline ends came to 15 bases. The CDR3 region is CASSLPWQGSEQYF. The CDR3 coding sequence is TGTGCCAGCAGCTTGCCCTGGCAGGGTTCCGAGCAGTACTTC.

This chain uses TRBV21-1 with TRBJ1-5. TRBV21-1 is a known pseudogene. The CDR3 totals 18 residues. The CDR3 bases are TGTGCCAGCAGCAAATGGTGGAGGGGTGGGGAAGGCAATCAGCCCCAGCATTTT. Amino acids: CASSKWWRGGEGNQPQHF.

The chain joins TRBV21-1 to TRBJ1-6; the table's D call of TRBD1 was not tested on the DNA. TRBV21-1 counts as a pseudogene. The CDR3 is 16 amino acids. The CDR3 spells CASSKAMQGVNSPLHF. As DNA, the CDR3 is TGTGCCAGCAGCAAAGCTATGCAGGGGGTAAATTCACCCCTCCACTTT.

The V call is TRBV5-6, the J call TRBJ1-5, with D maybe TRBD1 (6 bases). V gave up 0 bases and J gave up 7 bases, with 14 bases separating them. Germline CDR1 and CDR2: SGHDT and YYEEEE. CDR3 size: 15 residues. The CDR3 DNA reads as TGTGCCAGCAGCTTGGGGGGGCGGATAAAGCAGCCCCAGCATTTT. Its protein product is CASSLGGRIKQPQHF.

This chain uses TRBV10-3 with TRBJ2-5, with D possibly called TRBD1 or TRBD2 (6 bases each). The CDR3 loop spans 14 amino acids. Germline V CDR1 and CDR2: ENHRY, SYGVKD. V dropped 4 bases and J dropped 5 bases, with 14 bases sitting between them. The CDR3 nucleotides are TGTGCCATCAGTGCGGAGGGGGAACGGGAGACCCAGTACTTC. Protein sequence: CAISAEGERETQYF.

The rearrangement joins TRBV5-1 to TRBJ1-6; D is unclear. CDR3 length equals 14 residues. The V gene lost 1 base and the J gene lost 6 bases, with 8 bases spanning the gap. Germline V lookup: CDR1 SGHRS, CDR2 YFSETQ. The CDR3 loop reads CASSLSGGNSPLHF. In nucleotides, the CDR3 is TGCGCCAGCAGCTTGTCTGGCGGTAATTCACCCCTCCACTTT.

The rearrangement links TRBV5-6 to TRBJ2-5, with 9 bases lining up with TRBD1. The CDR3 loop spans 13 amino acids. After removal of 4 bases from V and 3 bases from J, the junction contained 1 base not matched to a gene. Germline V gives CDR1 SGHDT, CDR2 YYEEEE. CDR3 region: CASSRDREETQYF. CDR3 sequence (DNA): TGTGCCAGCAGCCGGGACAGGGAAGAGACCCAGTACTTC.

The chain joins TRBV9 to TRBJ2-1, with D perhaps TRBD1 or TRBD2 (6 bases each). Trimming removed 3 bases at V and 5 bases at J, with 21 bases between. Germline V gives CDR1 SGDLS, CDR2 YYNGEE. The CDR3 runs 17 residues. CDR3 loop: CASSALILRGTHNEQFF. The CDR3 DNA reads as TGTGCCAGCAGCGCCCTAATTCTAAGGGGGACTCACAATGAGCAGTTCTTC.

The chain recombines TRBV20-1 with TRBJ2-7; D ambiguous. The CDR3 spans 11 residues. The germline gives CDR1 DFQATT, CDR2 SNEGSKA (reference sequence). Trimming cost V 3 bases and J 3 bases, with 6 bases left between them. The CDR3 here is CSASEDYEQYF. The CDR3 bases are TGCAGTGCTAGTGAGGACTACGAGCAGTACTTC.

This clone appeared once. The V call is TRBV5-1, the J call TRBJ2-5; D perhaps matches TRBD1 (6 bases). CDR1 is SGHRS, CDR2 YFSETQ, per germline. The CDR3 length is 12 residues. Trimming pared 5 bases from V and 1 base from J, leaving 6 bases between. The CDR3 protein is CASRGGQETQYF. The CDR3 DNA follows: TGCGCCAGCAGAGGGGGCCAAGAGACCCAGTACTTC.

V and J are TRBV19 and TRBJ1-1; D might be TRBD1 (5 bases). V lost 4 bases and J lost 0, with 15 bases in between. Germline V gene lookup returns CDR1 LNHDA and CDR2 SQIVND (reference sequence). This CDR3 is built from 16 residues. CDR3: CASSTTQGRVNTEAFF. CDR3 sequence (DNA): TGTGCCAGTAGTACCACCCAGGGCAGGGTGAACACTGAAGCTTTCTTT.

This clone was counted once. The chain carries TRBV5-6 and TRBJ2-3; D gene unclear. V lost 4 bases to trimming and J lost 0 bases, with 15 bases between them. The CDR3 has 16 residues. Germline V lookup: CDR1 SGHDT, CDR2 YYEEEE. CDR3 sequence (DNA): TGTGCCAGCAGCCACCAGGCCCTCCCTAGCACAGATACGCAGTATTTT. As protein: CASSHQALPSTDTQYF.

This clone showed up just once. J is TRBJ2-7 and V is TRBV5-1; possible D gene TRBD2, 5 bases. Germline CDR1 SGHRS, CDR2 YFSETQ. The CDR3 totals 14 residues. Deletions cut 1 base from V and 1 base from J, with 9 bases between. CDR3: CASSLTGFSYEQYF. CDR3 bases: TGCGCCAGCAGCTTGACGGGATTTTCCTACGAGCAGTACTTC. The full variable domain, rest sourced from reference TRBV5-1 and TRBJ2-7, is KAGVTQTPRYLIKTRGQQVTLSCSPISGHRSVSWYQQTPGQGLQFLFEYFSETQRNKGNFPGRFSGRQFSNSRSEMNVSTLELGDSALYLCASSLTGFSYEQYFGPGTRLTVT.

This chain uses TRBV6-1 with TRBJ2-7; unclear D gene. The germline gives CDR1 MNHNS, CDR2 SASEGT. V shed 5 bases and J shed 7 bases, with 12 bases lying between them. The CDR3 covers 12 residues. CDR3 coding DNA: TGTGCCAGCAGTTCTCGGCGCGGAGAGCAGTACTTC. Protein sequence: CASSSRRGEQYF.

The rearrangement uses TRBV2 and TRBJ1-5; 8 positions match TRBD1. The ends lost 4 bases at V and 0 bases at J; junction bases unmatched: 2. CDR3 size: 15 residues. The germline V gene encodes CDR1 SNHLY and CDR2 FYNNEI. The CDR3 DNA follows: TGTGCCAGCAGTGGGACAGGGTATAGCAATCAGCCCCAGCATTTT. Translation: CASSGTGYSNQPQHF.

Here the CDR3 DNA reads TGTGCCAGCAGCTTAGTGCCAGCTCTTAACTATGGCTACACCTTC. As protein: CASSLVPALNYGYTF. The chain links TRBV7-9 to TRBJ1-2; no firm D call. V lost 1 base, J lost 1 base, and 10 bases lay in between. The CDR3 has 15 residues. Germline lookup yields CDR1 SEHNR and CDR2 FQNEAQ (reference sequence).

This chain joins TRBV18 and TRBJ1-3, with 11 nucleotides matching TRBD1. Germline CDR1 reads KGHSH; CDR2 reads LQKENI. The CDR3 covers 16 residues. The V segment lost 4 bases and the J segment 3 bases; nucleotides outside the gene matches: 5. The CDR3 here is CASSLGQGARGNTIYF. The CDR3 region has the DNA TGTGCCAGCTCACTTGGACAGGGGGCGCGTGGAAACACCATATATTTT.